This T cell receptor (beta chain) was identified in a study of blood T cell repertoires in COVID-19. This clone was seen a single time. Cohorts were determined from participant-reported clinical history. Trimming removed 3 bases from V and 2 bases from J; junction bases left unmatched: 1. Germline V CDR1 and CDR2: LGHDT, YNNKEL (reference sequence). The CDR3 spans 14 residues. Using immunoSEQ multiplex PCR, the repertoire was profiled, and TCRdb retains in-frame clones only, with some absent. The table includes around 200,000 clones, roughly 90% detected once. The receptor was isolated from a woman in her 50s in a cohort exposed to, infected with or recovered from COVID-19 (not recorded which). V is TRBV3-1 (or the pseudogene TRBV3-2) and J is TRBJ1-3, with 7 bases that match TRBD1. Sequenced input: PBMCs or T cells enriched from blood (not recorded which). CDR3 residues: CASSHGTAGNTIYF. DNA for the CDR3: TGTGCCAGCAGCCATGGGACAGCTGGAAACACCATATATTTT.